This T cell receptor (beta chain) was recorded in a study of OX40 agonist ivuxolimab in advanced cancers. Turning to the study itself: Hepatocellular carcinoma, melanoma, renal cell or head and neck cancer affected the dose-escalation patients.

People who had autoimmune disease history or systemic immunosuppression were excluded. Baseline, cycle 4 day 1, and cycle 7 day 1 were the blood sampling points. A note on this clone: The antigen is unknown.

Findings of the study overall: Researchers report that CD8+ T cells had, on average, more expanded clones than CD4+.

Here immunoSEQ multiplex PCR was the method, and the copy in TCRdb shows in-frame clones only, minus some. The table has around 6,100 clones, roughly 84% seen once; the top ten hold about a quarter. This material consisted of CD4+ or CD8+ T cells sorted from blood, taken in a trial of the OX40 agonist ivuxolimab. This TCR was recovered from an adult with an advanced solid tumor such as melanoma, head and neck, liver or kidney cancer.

CDR3 sequence reads: CASSLQTGAMGEAFF. The CDR3 coding sequence is TGTGCCAGCAGCCTACAGACAGGGGCCATGGGTGAAGCTTTCTTT. The rearrangement joins TRBV7-9 to TRBJ1-1; 8 bases align to TRBD1. The CDR3 loop spans 15 amino acids. Germline V gene data show CDR1 as SEHNR and CDR2 as FQNEAQ (reference sequence). With 5 bases clipped from V and 7 bases from J, the junction kept 12 bases outside the gene matches.